This T cell receptor (beta chain) was documented in a study of T cells after yellow fever vaccination. Trimming removed 1 base at V and 6 bases at J, with 18 bases between. The length of the CDR3 is 16 residues. CDR1 and CDR2 (germline): MGHRA, YSYEKL. Points on this clonotype: One base away lies a much larger clone, so this may be a sequencing read error.

TCRdb reanalysed the 5' RACE reads using MiXCR and keeps one entry per CDR3 protein. The data hold tens of thousands of distinct CDR3 sequences, with 5% to 8% observed a single time. This specimen was CD8+ T cells sorted from PBMCs, taken roughly seven weeks after the first yellow fever vaccination. The chain couples TRBV4-1 to TRBJ1-2, with D unclear. The source of this sequence is a man between 18 and 35 years old who received the YFV17D yellow fever vaccine. CDR3 region: CASSQGAFPPEDGYTF. In DNA form, the CDR3 reads TGCGCCAGCAGCCAAGGAGCTTTCCCGCCGGAAGATGGCTACACCTTC.